The clone carrying this T cell receptor beta chain was seen more than once but under ten times. These data are taken from a study of T cell responses to AZD1222 COVID-19 vaccine. V shed 1 base and J shed 2 bases, with 20 bases lying between them. CDR3 length: 18 amino acids. Per the germline V gene, CDR1 is SEHNR and CDR2 is FQNEAQ (reference sequence). Profiling relied on immunoSEQ multiplex PCR, and the TCRdb table lists in-frame clones only, not all of them. The profile covers roughly 70,000 clones, with roughly 85% appearing a single time and 20% taken by the ten largest. The chain joins TRBV7-9 to TRBJ2-5; possibly TRBD1 for D (6 bases). Sample: peripheral blood, taken on day 0 of AZD1222 vaccination. This TCR was recovered from an adult in good health. The CDR3, as DNA: TGTGCCAGCAGCTTAGGTGGGGGCCGGACCCCCCCGCAAGAGACCCAGTACTTC. Protein product: CASSLGGGRTPPQETQYF.